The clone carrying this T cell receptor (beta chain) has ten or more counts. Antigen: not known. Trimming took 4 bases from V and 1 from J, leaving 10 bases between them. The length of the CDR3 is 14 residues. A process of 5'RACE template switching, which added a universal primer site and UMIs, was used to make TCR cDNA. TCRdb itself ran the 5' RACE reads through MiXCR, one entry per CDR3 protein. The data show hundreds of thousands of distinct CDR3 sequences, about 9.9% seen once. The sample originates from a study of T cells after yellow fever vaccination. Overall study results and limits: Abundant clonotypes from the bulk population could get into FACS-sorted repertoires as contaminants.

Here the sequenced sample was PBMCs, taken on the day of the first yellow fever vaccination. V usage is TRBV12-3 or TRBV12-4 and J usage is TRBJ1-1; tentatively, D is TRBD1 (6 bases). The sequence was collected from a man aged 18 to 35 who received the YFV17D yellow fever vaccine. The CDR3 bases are TGTGCCAGCAGTTCAGGGGACACGAACACTGAAGCTTTCTTT. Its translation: CASSSGDTNTEAFF.